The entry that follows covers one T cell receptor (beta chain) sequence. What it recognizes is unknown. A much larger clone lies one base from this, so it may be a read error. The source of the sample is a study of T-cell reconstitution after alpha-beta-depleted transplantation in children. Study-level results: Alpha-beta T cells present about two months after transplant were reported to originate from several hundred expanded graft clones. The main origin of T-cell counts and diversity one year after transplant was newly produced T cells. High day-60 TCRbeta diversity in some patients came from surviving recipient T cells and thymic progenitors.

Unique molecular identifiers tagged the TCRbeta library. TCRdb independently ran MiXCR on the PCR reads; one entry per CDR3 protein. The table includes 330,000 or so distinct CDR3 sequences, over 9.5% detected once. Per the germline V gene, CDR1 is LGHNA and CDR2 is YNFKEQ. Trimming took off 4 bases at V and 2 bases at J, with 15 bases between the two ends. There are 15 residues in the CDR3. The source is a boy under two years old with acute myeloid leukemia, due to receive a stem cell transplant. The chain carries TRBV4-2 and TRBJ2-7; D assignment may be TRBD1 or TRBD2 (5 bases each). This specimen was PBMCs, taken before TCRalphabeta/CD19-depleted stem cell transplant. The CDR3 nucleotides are TGTGCCAGCAGCCCGCTGGGGACGGTCCCCTACGAGCAGTACTTC. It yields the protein CASSPLGTVPYEQYF.